Listed here are 5 T cell receptor beta chains from one sample, sequenced in a study of T cell responses to AZD1222 COVID-19 vaccine. Using immunoSEQ multiplex PCR, the repertoire was profiled, and TCRdb retains in-frame clones only, with some absent. Of over 60,000 clones detected, 87% appear once; the ten largest clones hold around 24%. The sequences come from peripheral blood, collected on day 0 of AZD1222 vaccination. These receptors came from an adult in good health.

This sequence joins TRBV30 and TRBJ1-5, with a weak D call TRBD1 (5 bases). The germline V gene has CDR1 GTSNPN and CDR2 SVGIG (reference sequence). The CDR3 has 15 residues. Between the trimmed V and J ends, which lost 3 bases and 0 bases, there was a span of 12 bases. CDR3 nucleotide sequence: TGTGCCTGGAGCAAAGACAGTTATAGCAATCAGCCCCAGCATTTT. This codes for CAWSKDSYSNQPQHF.

V gene TRBV5-1 combines with J gene TRBJ1-3; a possible D gene is TRBD1 (6 bases). Trimming left V 4 bases short and J 1 base short, with 9 bases between. Germline V lookup: CDR1 SGHRS, CDR2 YFSETQ. The CDR3 contains 14 residues. The CDR3 DNA follows: TGCGCCAGCAGCGGGGGCGCATCTGGAAACACCATATATTTT. Encoded protein: CASSGGASGNTIYF.

The chain links TRBV9 to TRBJ2-2; 7 bases line up with TRBD2. Germline V gene sequence: CDR1 SGDLS, CDR2 YYNGEE. The J segment lost 5 bases and the V segment lost 2 bases, leaving 12 bases of the junction unmatched. The CDR3 loop spans 17 amino acids. The CDR3 region has the DNA TGTGCCAGCAGCGTTTTGGGGGGGTCAACCAGTACCGGGGAGCTGTTTTTT. Translated, it gives CASSVLGGSTSTGELFF.

The chain uses TRBV5-5 and TRBJ1-6; D is unclear. V lost 4 bases and J lost 9, with 17 bases in between. Germline V CDR1 and CDR2: SGHKS, YYEKEE (reference sequence). CDR3 length: 15 amino acids. CDR3 nucleotide sequence: TGTGCCAGCAGCCCGTCGACCCCGTACCCTTCACCCCTCCACTTT. Translation: CASSPSTPYPSPLHF.

This clone was counted once. J is TRBJ2-2 and V is TRBV4-3; 9 bases agree with TRBD1. The CDR3 has 18 residues. In germline, CDR1 is LGHNA, CDR2 YSLEER. The J segment lost 0 bases and the V segment lost 3 bases, leaving 8 bases of the junction unmatched. CDR3 protein: CASSQQPGQGANTGELFF. The CDR3 DNA reads TGCGCCAGCAGCCAGCAGCCGGGACAGGGCGCGAACACCGGGGAGCTGTTTTTT.